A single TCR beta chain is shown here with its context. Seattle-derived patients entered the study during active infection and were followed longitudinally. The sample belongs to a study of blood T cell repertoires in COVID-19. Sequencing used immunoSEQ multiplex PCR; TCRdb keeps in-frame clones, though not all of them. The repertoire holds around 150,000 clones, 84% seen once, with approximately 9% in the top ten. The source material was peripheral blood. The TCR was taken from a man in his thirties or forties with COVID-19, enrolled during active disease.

CDR3 DNA sequence: TGCGCCAGCAGCCGTCATACTAGCGGGAGTACGGTCGGGGAGCTGTTTTTT. This gives the protein CASSRHTSGSTVGELFF. The chain combines TRBV4-1 with TRBJ2-2; 11 bases agree with TRBD2. Germline loops: CDR1 MGHRA, CDR2 YSYEKL. V trimming: 4 bases; J trimming: 7 bases; junction bases outside the gene matches: 11. The CDR3 extends over 17 amino acids.